The rows below give T cell receptor beta chains drawn from one sample of a study of cytomegalovirus exposure and HLA in healthy donors. Measured with immunoSEQ multiplex PCR; TCRdb has only the in-frame clones, and not every one. Of around 140,000 clones in the sample, 88% are singletons; the top ten hold around 0.54%. The sequenced sample was PBMCs. Source of these receptors: a woman in her 40s in good health and CMV-seronegative. Each CDR3 is given with its conserved first and last residue. The order of the fields is D gene, V gene, clone size, J gene, CDR3 DNA, CDR3 protein. A D gene is named only where the DNA matches it firmly. Size values are once, few and many counts, or a class for expanded clones, and some rows have none.

D gene: TRBD1
V gene: TRBV5-5
clone size: NA
J gene: TRBJ1-1
CDR3 DNA: TGTGCCACCAACTACCGGGGACAGGGAGCTTTCTTT
CDR3 protein: CATNYRGQGAFF

D gene: TRBD1
V gene: TRBV7-9
clone size: once
J gene: TRBJ2-2
CDR3 DNA: TGTGCCAGCAGCCGCATGCTAGGGGGCGCCGACACCGGGGAGCTGTTTTTT
CDR3 protein: CASSRMLGGADTGELFF

D gene: TRBD2
V gene: TRBV6-1
clone size: NA
J gene: TRBJ2-3
CDR3 DNA: TGTGCCAGCACTCCCCTAGCGGGTACCACAGATACGCAGTATTTT
CDR3 protein: CASTPLAGTTDTQYF

D gene: NA
V gene: TRBV11-2
clone size: NA
J gene: TRBJ2-7
CDR3 DNA: TGTGCCAGCAGCTCGGGTCCCCAGCAGTACTTC
CDR3 protein: CASSSGPQQYF

D gene: NA
V gene: TRBV10-1
clone size: NA
J gene: TRBJ1-2
CDR3 DNA: TGCGCCAGCAGTGAGACTTTCGCCGGGACATCTTCCCATGGCTACACCTTC
CDR3 protein: CASSETFAGTSSHGYTF

D gene: TRBD2
V gene: TRBV4-1
clone size: NA
J gene: TRBJ2-7
CDR3 DNA: TGCGCCAGCAGCCTCGGGACTAGCGACGGCTACGAGCAGTACTTC
CDR3 protein: CASSLGTSDGYEQYF

D gene: TRBD1
V gene: TRBV6-1
clone size: once
J gene: TRBJ2-3
CDR3 DNA: TGTGCCTCTACGGGGACAGGGGTGGATACGCAGTATTTT
CDR3 protein: CASTGTGVDTQYF

D gene: NA
V gene: TRBV11-3
clone size: NA
J gene: TRBJ2-7
CDR3 DNA: TGTGCCAGCAGCCCCCGCCATGAACTTTCCTACGAGCAGTACTTC
CDR3 protein: CASSPRHELSYEQYF

D gene: NA
V gene: TRBV7-8
clone size: NA
J gene: TRBJ2-7
CDR3 DNA: TGTGCCAGCAGCACGATTACCGGGGCCTACGAGCAGTACTTC
CDR3 protein: CASSTITGAYEQYF

D gene: NA
V gene: TRBV27
clone size: NA
J gene: TRBJ1-2
CDR3 DNA: TGTGCCAGCAGTGCCCACGGAGGTCTCTACTATGGCTACACCTTC
CDR3 protein: CASSAHGGLYYGYTF

D gene: TRBD1
V gene: TRBV25-1
clone size: few
J gene: TRBJ2-2
CDR3 DNA: TGTGCCAGCAGTGAACACAGGGGCCTCACCGGGGAGCTGTTTTTT
CDR3 protein: CASSEHRGLTGELFF

D gene: NA
V gene: TRBV20-1
clone size: few
J gene: TRBJ2-3
CDR3 DNA: TGCAGTGCTAGGGCGGGGGATACGCAGTATTTT
CDR3 protein: CSARAGDTQYF

D gene: NA
V gene: TRBV6-1
clone size: NA
J gene: TRBJ1-2
CDR3 DNA: TGTGCCAGCAGTGAATCGGCGGTCGATGGCTACACCTTC
CDR3 protein: CASSESAVDGYTF

D gene: TRBD1
V gene: TRBV5-4
clone size: few
J gene: TRBJ1-1
CDR3 DNA: TGTGCCAGCAGCTCGAAGGGACAGGGGGACACTGAAGCTTTCTTT
CDR3 protein: CASSSKGQGDTEAFF

D gene: TRBD2
V gene: TRBV6-6
clone size: NA
J gene: TRBJ2-3
CDR3 DNA: TGTGCCAGCGCAACTAGCGGGAATATAGATACGCAGTATTTT
CDR3 protein: CASATSGNIDTQYF

D gene: TRBD2
V gene: TRBV19
clone size: NA
J gene: TRBJ2-2
CDR3 DNA: TGTGCCAGTAGTAGTCTCGGGGGGACCACCGGGGAGCTGTTTTTT
CDR3 protein: CASSSLGGTTGELFF

D gene: NA
V gene: TRBV11-2
clone size: once
J gene: TRBJ2-1
CDR3 DNA: TGTGCCAGCAGCTTAGTCGCGGGGCCCTACAATGAGCAGTTCTTC
CDR3 protein: CASSLVAGPYNEQFF

D gene: TRBD1
V gene: TRBV5-1
clone size: once
J gene: TRBJ1-2
CDR3 DNA: TGCGCCAGCAGCTTACAGGGGGCTGAAGGCTACACCTTC
CDR3 protein: CASSLQGAEGYTF

D gene: NA
V gene: TRBV15
clone size: NA
J gene: TRBJ2-7
CDR3 DNA: TGTGCCACCAGCAGAGATACGGTCTCCTACGAGCAGTACTTC
CDR3 protein: CATSRDTVSYEQYF

D gene: NA
V gene: TRBV7-2
clone size: NA
J gene: TRBJ2-7
CDR3 DNA: TGTGCCAGCGGAGTTTACGAGCAGTACTTC
CDR3 protein: CASGVYEQYF

D gene: NA
V gene: TRBV7-9
clone size: NA
J gene: TRBJ2-6
CDR3 DNA: TGTGCCAGCAGGGGAGGCTGGCTAGGGGCCAACGTCCTGACTTTC
CDR3 protein: CASRGGWLGANVLTF

D gene: TRBD1
V gene: TRBV7-9
clone size: NA
J gene: TRBJ1-4
CDR3 DNA: TGTGCCAGCAGCTTTGGGAGGGACAGGGGGAGTCCTAATGAAAAACTGTTTTTT
CDR3 protein: CASSFGRDRGSPNEKLFF